This TCR beta chain was observed in a study of Ad26.COV2.S vaccination and SARS-CoV-2 variants. Assay: immunoSEQ multiplex PCR; the TCRdb copy retains only in-frame clones and omits some. This table holds 200,000 to 300,000 clones, approximately 90% found once. Treatment noted: approximately 18 received Ad26.COV2.S at low or high dose, single or two shots; about five received placebo; per-sample allocation not given. The study sampled participants on day 63 after the first vaccine or placebo injection. Boston provided a donor who was an adult aged 18-55 years. CDR1 MGHRA and CDR2 YSYEKL come from the germline V gene. V lost 2 bases and J lost 2; bases outside the gene matches: 2. CDR3 length: 14 amino acids.

Here the sequenced sample was peripheral blood, taken in a trial of Ad26.COV2.S vaccine versus placebo. The J gene is TRBJ2-5, the V gene TRBV4-1; 7 bases line up with TRBD1. The sequence was obtained from a person between 18 and 65 years old who received the Ad26.COV2.S COVID-19 vaccine or a placebo. The CDR3 bases are TGCGCCAGCAGCCAAAGACAGGGTCAAGAGACCCAGTACTTC. Encoded protein: CASSQRQGQETQYF.